The next 26 T cell receptor beta chains were all read from a single sample in a study of blood T cell repertoires in COVID-19. Sequenced by immunoSEQ multiplex PCR; TCRdb stores in-frame clones only, minus some. The top ten clones hold just over 9.5% of a sample with approximately 340,000 clones, roughly 87% of them seen once. Material: peripheral blood. These receptors all come from a man aged 30 to 45 with COVID-19, enrolled during active disease.

V usage is TRBV7-3 and J usage is TRBJ2-3; 7 nucleotides agree with TRBD2. The germline V gene has CDR1 SGHTA and CDR2 FQGTGA. The CDR3 covers 17 residues. The ends lost 1 base at V and 9 bases at J; junction bases unmatched: 16. Here the CDR3 DNA reads TGTGCCAGCAGCTTAAGCGGGGGTAGCGGCACCCCGGGCACGCAGTATTTT. Protein: CASSLSGGSGTPGTQYF.

The CDR3 coding sequence is TGTGCCAGCAGTTACTCCGGGACTTGGAACATTCAGTACTTC. Translation: CASSYSGTWNIQYF. The chain links TRBV6-5 to TRBJ2-4; D is possibly TRBD2 (6 bases). Germline CDR1 reads MNHEY; CDR2 reads SVGAGI. The CDR3 length is 14 residues. The V gene lost 0 bases and the J gene lost 7 bases, with 10 bases spanning the gap.

This rearrangement joins TRBV6-5 to TRBJ2-7, with 7 bases identical to TRBD1. Germline V gene lookup returns CDR1 MNHEY and CDR2 SVGAGI. J gave up 2 bases and V 11 bases, and 15 bases lay outside the gene matches. The CDR3 has 15 amino acids. CDR3 sequence: CASSREGGFTYEQYF. CDR3 DNA: TGTGCCTCCAGCCGGGAAGGGGGCTTCACCTACGAGCAGTACTTC.

V and J are TRBV27 and TRBJ1-6; perhaps TRBD1 as D (5 bases). Looked up from germline, CDR1 is MNHEY and CDR2 is SMNVEV (reference sequence). CDR3 size: 15 residues. V was clipped by 5 bases and J by 5 bases, with 13 bases between them. CDR3 loop: CASSLVTEDNSPLHF. The CDR3 nucleotides are TGTGCCAGCAGTCTGGTGACAGAAGATAATTCACCCCTCCACTTT.

V and J are TRBV19 and TRBJ2-7; 10 nucleotides match TRBD1. V lost 9 bases to trimming and J lost 4 bases; unmatched junction nucleotides: 12. The CDR3 consists of 15 residues. CDR1 and CDR2 from the germline V gene are LNHDA and SQIVND (reference sequence). CDR3 region: CASSFGTGAGYEQYF. In DNA form, the CDR3 reads TGTGCCAGCTCCTTCGGGACAGGGGCCGGTTACGAGCAGTACTTC.

This clone was observed a few times. The V gene is TRBV5-6, the J gene TRBJ2-2; 8 positions agree with TRBD2. This CDR3 comprises 17 residues. Germline CDR1 is SGHDT and CDR2 is YYEEEE. V lost 3 bases, J lost 4 bases, and 11 bases stayed unmatched. The CDR3 sequence: CASSSSGTSLGTGELFF. The CDR3 DNA reads TGTGCCAGCAGCTCCTCAGGGACTAGTTTAGGCACCGGGGAGCTGTTTTTT. The complete variable domain, with remaining parts taken from reference TRBV5-6 and TRBJ2-2, reads DAGVTQSPTHLIKTRGQQVTLRCSPKSGHDTVSWYQQALGQGPQFIFQYYEEEERQRGNFPDRFSGHQFPNYSSELNVNALLLGDSALYLCASSSSGTSLGTGELFFGEGSRLTVL.

The CDR3 is CASAAGPTNYGYTF. CDR3 bases: TGTGCCAGCGCCGCAGGGCCCACCAACTATGGCTACACCTTC. The V gene is TRBV2, the J gene TRBJ1-2; weak D call: TRBD1 (5 bases). The CDR3 is 14 amino acids. Germline V gene sequence: CDR1 SNHLY, CDR2 FYNNEI. The V end was cut by 8 bases, the J end by 2 bases, with 15 bases between.

This clone was recorded only once. V gene TRBV6-5 combines with J gene TRBJ2-2; 7 positions agree with TRBD1. Germline assignment: CDR1 MNHEY and CDR2 SVGAGI. This CDR3 region has 15 residues. J was trimmed by 4 bases and V by 6 bases; bases with no gene match: 8. As DNA, the CDR3 is TGTGCCAGCAGCTTCGGGACAGCAGGCACCGGGGAGCTGTTTTTT. Residues: CASSFGTAGTGELFF.

This chain uses TRBV13 with TRBJ2-5, with a weak D call TRBD2 (6 bases). CDR3 length equals 19 residues. Germline assignment: CDR1 PRHDT and CDR2 FYEKMQ (reference sequence). Between the trimmed V and J ends, which lost 5 bases and 5 bases, there was a span of 30 bases. The CDR3 DNA sequence: TGTGCCAGCAGCCTAAAGGCGGGACGGATTCTAACGACGGGCGAGACCCAGTACTTC. Residues: CASSLKAGRILTTGETQYF.

The chain has TRBV11-2 and TRBJ2-7, with TRBD1 as a possible D gene (6 bases). The CDR3 is 12 amino acids. Germline V CDR1 and CDR2: SGHAT, FQNNGV. Trimming removed 5 bases at V and 3 bases at J, with 8 bases between. CDR3 in DNA: TGTGCCAGCAGCCCGGACAGCTACGAGCAGTACTTC. Amino acids: CASSPDSYEQYF.

V usage is TRBV7-9 and J usage is TRBJ1-4; 12 positions agree with TRBD1. The CDR3 is 15 residues long. V lost 5 bases, J lost 7 bases, and 5 bases stayed unmatched. Germline CDR1 SEHNR, CDR2 FQNEAQ (reference sequence). The CDR3 is CASSQGTGGFEKLFF. For the CDR3, the DNA is TGTGCCAGCAGCCAGGGGACAGGGGGCTTTGAAAAACTGTTTTTT. The variable domain in full, completed from reference TRBV7-9 and TRBJ1-4, reads DTGVSQNPRHKITKRGQNVTFRCDPISEHNRLYWYRQTLGQGPEFLTYFQNEAQLEKSRLLSDRFSAERPKGSFSTLEIQRTEQGDSAMYLCASSQGTGGFEKLFFGSGTQLSVL.

J is TRBJ2-3 and V is TRBV19; perhaps TRBD2 as D (5 bases). Germline assignment: CDR1 LNHDA and CDR2 SQIVND (reference sequence). There are 15 residues in the CDR3. Trimming took 2 bases from V and 1 from J, leaving 10 bases between them. CDR3 coding DNA: TGTGCCAGTAGTATACCAGTGGGAGGCACAGATACGCAGTATTTT. Translating gives CASSIPVGGTDTQYF.

This clone is a singleton in its sample. This rearrangement joins TRBV18 to TRBJ2-7; unclear D gene. Trimming took off 5 bases at V and 4 bases at J, with 18 bases between the two ends. Germline CDR1 is KGHSH and CDR2 is LQKENI. The CDR3 is 15 residues long. The CDR3 DNA follows: TGTGCCAGCTCATCCCTACTACCTCCTCCGTACGAGCAGTACTTC. As protein: CASSSLLPPPYEQYF.

The chain combines TRBV7-2 with TRBJ2-7; 8 bases align to TRBD2. The trim removed 0 bases at V and 3 bases at J, leaving 4 bases unmatched. Germline V gene sequence: CDR1 SGHTA, CDR2 FQGNSA. The CDR3 sequence is 15 residues long. The CDR3 DNA sequence: TGTGCCAGCAGCTTAGCAGCGGGGGCCAACTACGAGCAGTACTTC. Its translation is CASSLAAGANYEQYF.

The rearrangement joins TRBV4-3 to TRBJ2-6, with D tentatively TRBD1 (6 bases). V gave up 3 bases and J gave up 2 bases, with 17 bases separating them. This CDR3 region has 18 residues. Per germline, CDR1 LGHNA and CDR2 YSLEER. The CDR3 sequence: CASSQVTGRFTGANVLTF. In DNA form, the CDR3 reads TGCGCCAGCAGCCAGGTTACAGGGCGGTTTACTGGGGCCAACGTCCTGACTTTC.

This clone was recorded once. The rearrangement uses TRBV4-3 and TRBJ1-6; D ambiguous. From germline, CDR1 is LGHNA and CDR2 YSLEER. This CDR3 has 15 residues. V was trimmed by 1 base and J by 8 bases, leaving 12 bases between them. The CDR3 nucleotides read TGCGCCAGCAGCCAAGTGTACTACCGAGATTCACCCCTCCACTTT. Translated, it gives CASSQVYYRDSPLHF.

V usage is TRBV5-1 and J usage is TRBJ2-1; 10 positions agree with TRBD2. Germline V gene data show CDR1 as SGHRS and CDR2 as YFSETQ. V gave up 2 bases and J gave up 4 bases; unmatched junction bases: 3. The CDR3 length is 15 residues. CDR3 DNA sequence: TGCGCCAGCAGCTTCACTAGCGGGGCATACAATGAGCAGTTCTTC. It translates to CASSFTSGAYNEQFF. The whole variable domain, filled in from reference TRBV5-1 and TRBJ2-1, reads KAGVTQTPRYLIKTRGQQVTLSCSPISGHRSVSWYQQTPGQGLQFLFEYFSETQRNKGNFPGRFSGRQFSNSRSEMNVSTLELGDSALYLCASSFTSGAYNEQFFGPGTRLTVL.

In DNA form, the CDR3 reads TGCGCCAGCAGCCAAGATAAAAGGACAGGGAATGAGCAGTTCTTC. Translating gives CASSQDKRTGNEQFF. The V and J genes are TRBV4-3 and TRBJ2-1; TRBD1 matches at 8 bases. This CDR3 contains 15 residues. The germline V gene has CDR1 LGHNA and CDR2 YSLEER. Trimming removed 0 bases from V and 7 bases from J; junction bases left unmatched: 5.

This sequence joins TRBV19 and TRBJ1-4; TRBD1 matches 10 bases. The CDR3 extends over 15 amino acids. J was trimmed by 8 bases and V by 4 bases; bases with no gene match: 7. Germline V gene sequence: CDR1 LNHDA, CDR2 SQIVND (reference sequence). The DNA for the CDR3 is TGTGCCAGTAGTACGTCCGGGACAGGGGTCGAAAAACTGTTTTTT. It translates to CASSTSGTGVEKLFF.

The chain is built from TRBV9 and TRBJ2-3, with a tentative D call TRBD2 (5 bases). Germline CDR1 is SGDLS and CDR2 is YYNGEE. The CDR3 has 15 residues. The ends were cut back, 0 bases at V and 6 bases at J, with 14 bases in the middle. CDR3 sequence (DNA): TGTGCCAGCAGCGTAGGTGGCGGGCCTCCGGATACGCAGTATTTT. Its protein product is CASSVGGGPPDTQYF.

The genes are TRBV6-5 and TRBJ2-7; 7 positions agree with TRBD2. Germline CDR1 is MNHEY and CDR2 is SVGAGI. The ends lost 6 bases at V and 7 bases at J; junction bases unmatched: 9. This CDR3 is built from 13 residues. The CDR3 spells CASSLTWGGEQYF. The DNA of the CDR3 is TGTGCCAGCAGCCTAACTTGGGGGGGGGAGCAGTACTTC.

For the CDR3, the DNA is TGTGCCAGCAGTGAGGACAGGTCCAGGGAAAAACTGTTTTTT. Translating it yields CASSEDRSREKLFF. V usage is TRBV2 and J usage is TRBJ1-4, with 7 bases that match TRBD1. This CDR3 has 14 residues. V lost 3 bases and J lost 8; bases outside the gene matches: 6. The germline V gene has CDR1 SNHLY and CDR2 FYNNEI.

The chain recombines TRBV5-1 with TRBJ2-5, with a weak D call TRBD1 (6 bases). Trimming left V 4 bases short and J 2 bases short, with 12 bases between. Germline CDR1 and CDR2: SGHRS and YFSETQ. CDR3 length: 14 residues. CDR3 in amino acids: CASSGQTGQETQYF. Written as DNA, the CDR3 is TGCGCCAGCAGCGGACAGACGGGGCAAGAGACCCAGTACTTC. Filled out from reference TRBV5-1 and TRBJ2-5, the complete variable domain reads KAGVTQTPRYLIKTRGQQVTLSCSPISGHRSVSWYQQTPGQGLQFLFEYFSETQRNKGNFPGRFSGRQFSNSRSEMNVSTLELGDSALYLCASSGQTGQETQYFGPGTRLLVL.

The chain uses TRBV28 and TRBJ1-2; 12 bases are a match to TRBD1. The V gene end was trimmed by 6 bases and the J gene end by 8 bases; junction bases not matched to a gene: 4. The CDR3 totals 13 residues. Germline lookup yields CDR1 MDHEN and CDR2 SYDVKM. Here the CDR3 reads CASSLGQGAGYTF. In DNA form, the CDR3 reads TGTGCCAGCAGCCTGGGACAGGGGGCCGGCTACACCTTC.

The rearrangement joins TRBV28 to TRBJ2-3; D may be TRBD1 (5 bases). Germline CDR1 is MDHEN and CDR2 is SYDVKM. The CDR3 consists of 14 residues. Trimming removed 6 bases from V and 5 bases from J, with 15 bases in between. CDR3 protein: CASSPQGAIDTQYF. CDR3 DNA sequence: TGTGCCAGCAGCCCCCAAGGGGCCATAGATACGCAGTATTTT. Filled out from reference TRBV28 and TRBJ2-3, the complete variable domain reads DVKVTQSSRYLVKRTGEKVFLECVQDMDHENMFWYRQDPGLGLRLIYFSYDVKMKEKGDIPEGYSVSREKKERFSLILESASTNQTSMYLCASSPQGAIDTQYFGPGTRLTVL.

V gene TRBV7-2 combines with J gene TRBJ2-7; TRBD2 aligns across 14 bases. The V gene end was trimmed by 5 bases and the J gene end by 5 bases; junction bases not matched to a gene: 11. The CDR3 consists of 17 residues. CDR1 SGHTA and CDR2 FQGNSA come from the germline V gene. For the CDR3, the DNA is TGTGCCAGCAGCCGTGGACTAGCGGGGGGAAAAAGAGACGAGCAGTACTTC. Protein product: CASSRGLAGGKRDEQYF.